Below are 9 T cell receptor beta chains sequenced from a single sample in a study of T cells expressing NK-cell markers. TCRdb re-called the 5' RACE reads and catalogs CDR3 proteins one per entry, DNA excluded. The specimen's table records hundreds of thousands of distinct CDR3 sequences. Specimen: blood T cells: a sorted CD56 or NKG2C T cell subset, CD4+ or CD8+ T cells, or bulk PBMC T cells (not recorded which). The receptors shown here come from a woman between 18 and 69 years old in good health.

The V and J genes are TRBV6-5 and TRBJ1-3; as DNA is missing, the TRBD1 call by TCRdb cannot be tested. Per the germline V gene, CDR1 is MNHEY and CDR2 is SVGAGI. This CDR3 is 15 amino acids long. CDR3 loop: CASSYIGQGGNTIYF.

V usage is TRBV20-1 and J usage is TRBJ2-2; the D call of TRBD2 rests on TCRdb alone, since no DNA is present to check it. Germline loops: CDR1 DFQATT, CDR2 SNEGSKA (reference sequence). CDR3 size: 15 residues. The CDR3: CSAPRTSGHTGELFF.

This rearrangement joins TRBV7-2 to TRBJ2-3; the TCRdb call, TRBD1, lacks DNA for checking. CDR3 length: 15 amino acids. CDR1 is SGHTA and CDR2 is FQGNSA in the germline V gene. CDR3 residues: CASSFGGPSTDTQYF.

This chain uses TRBV4-3 with TRBJ2-2. This CDR3 has 14 amino acids. Germline V lookup: CDR1 LGHNA, CDR2 YSLEER. CDR3 sequence reads: CASSQFIRGGELFF.

This rearrangement joins TRBV20-1 to TRBJ1-6; the TRBD1 assignment by TCRdb is unverifiable without DNA. Per germline, CDR1 DFQATT and CDR2 SNEGSKA (reference sequence). This CDR3 has 14 residues. This CDR3 is CSAPEGVMDSPLHF.

This chain links TRBV5-5 with TRBJ1-4. The CDR3 extends over 15 amino acids. Germline V gene lookup returns CDR1 SGHKS and CDR2 YYEKEE (reference sequence). The chain's CDR3 is CASSDSRDFGGAVFF.

The chain couples TRBV20-1 to TRBJ2-6. Germline CDR1 reads DFQATT; CDR2 reads SNEGSKA (reference sequence). The CDR3 has 15 amino acids. The CDR3 reads CSAKEAVSGANVLTF.

The chain recombines TRBV5-1 with TRBJ2-1; TCRdb returns TRBD2, unconfirmable since there is no DNA. Germline V gene data show CDR1 as SGHRS and CDR2 as YFSETQ. The CDR3 spans 14 residues. CDR3: CASSFASGDNEQFF.

The V call is TRBV4-3, the J call TRBJ2-7; absent DNA, TCRdb's TRBD2 call cannot be checked. The germline V gene has CDR1 LGHNA and CDR2 YSLEER. The CDR3 extends over 19 amino acids. This chain's CDR3 is CASSQQTGTSVGVGREQYF.